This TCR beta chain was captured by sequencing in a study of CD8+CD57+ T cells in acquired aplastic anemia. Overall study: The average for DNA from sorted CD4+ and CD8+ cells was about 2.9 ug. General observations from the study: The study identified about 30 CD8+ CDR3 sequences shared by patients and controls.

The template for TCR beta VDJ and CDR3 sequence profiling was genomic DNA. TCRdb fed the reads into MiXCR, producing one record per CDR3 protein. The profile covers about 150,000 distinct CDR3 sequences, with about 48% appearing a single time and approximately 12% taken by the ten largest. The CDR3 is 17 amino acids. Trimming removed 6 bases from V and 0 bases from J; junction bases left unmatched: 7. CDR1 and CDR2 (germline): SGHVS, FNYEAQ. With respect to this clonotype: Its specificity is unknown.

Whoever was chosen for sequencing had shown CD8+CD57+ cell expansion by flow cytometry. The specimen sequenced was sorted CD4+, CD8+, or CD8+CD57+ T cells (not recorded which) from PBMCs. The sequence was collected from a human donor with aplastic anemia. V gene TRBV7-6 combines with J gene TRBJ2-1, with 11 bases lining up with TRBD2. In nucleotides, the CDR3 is TGTGCCAGCAGTCATCCGGGACTAGCGGACTCCTACAATGAGCAGTTCTTC. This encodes CASSHPGLADSYNEQFF.